These T cell receptor beta chains were read from a single sample in a study of blood T cell repertoires in COVID-19. Data came from immunoSEQ multiplex PCR; TCRdb stores just in-frame clones and leaves some out. The table includes 100,000 or so clones, about 90% detected once. What was sequenced was peripheral blood. These receptors were collected from a human donor in a cohort sampled during active COVID-19. Each CDR3 is given without its conserved first and last residue. The order of the fields is CDR3 protein, J gene, V gene.

cdr3_aa: ASSGYSNQPQH; j_call: TRBJ1-5; v_call: TRBV6-5
cdr3_aa: ASTVAGGFDFTYGYT; j_call: TRBJ1-2; v_call: TRBV19
cdr3_aa: ASSFRLAGHNEQF; j_call: TRBJ2-1; v_call: TRBV7-3
cdr3_aa: ASRRTEAF; j_call: TRBJ1-1; v_call: TRBV19
cdr3_aa: SVEYRENTEAF; j_call: TRBJ1-1; v_call: TRBV29-1
cdr3_aa: ASSYDNVNTGELF; j_call: TRBJ2-2; v_call: TRBV6-5
cdr3_aa: AISVGENTEAF; j_call: TRBJ1-1; v_call: TRBV10-3
cdr3_aa: SVVRRGQY; j_call: TRBJ2-5; v_call: TRBV29-1
cdr3_aa: ASSSGTGTGGTEAF; j_call: TRBJ1-1; v_call: TRBV5-1
cdr3_aa: ASSEEPYGYT; j_call: TRBJ1-2; v_call: TRBV2
cdr3_aa: ASSSFGREGYNEQF; j_call: TRBJ2-1; v_call: TRBV11-3
cdr3_aa: ASRKGQGTYEQY; j_call: TRBJ2-7; v_call: TRBV5-5
cdr3_aa: ASCRELNQPQH; j_call: TRBJ1-5; v_call: TRBV2
cdr3_aa: ASSLAPGVNSPLH; j_call: TRBJ1-6; v_call: TRBV5-1
cdr3_aa: ASSEVRRKLF; j_call: TRBJ1-4; v_call: TRBV6-1
cdr3_aa: ASSRDREETQY; j_call: TRBJ2-5; v_call: TRBV12-3/TRBV12-4
cdr3_aa: ASSDRGNYNEQF; j_call: TRBJ2-1; v_call: TRBV5-1
cdr3_aa: SVAGGVGDYGYT; j_call: TRBJ1-2; v_call: TRBV29-1
cdr3_aa: ASSFGLAGAGYNEQF; j_call: TRBJ2-1; v_call: TRBV5-4
cdr3_aa: ASSPPGYNGYT; j_call: TRBJ1-2; v_call: TRBV19
cdr3_aa: ASKKTGTGGEDEKLF; j_call: TRBJ1-4; v_call: TRBV11-3
cdr3_aa: ASSYSGTGSDTQY; j_call: TRBJ2-3; v_call: TRBV6-5
cdr3_aa: ASSLRLAVYNEQF; j_call: TRBJ2-1; v_call: TRBV7-3
cdr3_aa: ASSLRTAGDAYEQY; j_call: TRBJ2-7; v_call: TRBV11-2
cdr3_aa: ASSLRRFGNQPQH; j_call: TRBJ1-5; v_call: TRBV27
cdr3_aa: AISESLARGRGTDTQY; j_call: TRBJ2-3; v_call: TRBV10-3
cdr3_aa: ASSVSDRNYGYT; j_call: TRBJ1-2; v_call: TRBV9
cdr3_aa: ASSLAPSGEYEQY; j_call: TRBJ2-7; v_call: TRBV6-5
cdr3_aa: SASPTSGADEQY; j_call: TRBJ2-7; v_call: TRBV20-1
cdr3_aa: ASSPQGQYGYT; j_call: TRBJ1-2; v_call: TRBV5-6
cdr3_aa: ASSLSRQETQY; j_call: TRBJ2-5; v_call: TRBV7-3
cdr3_aa: ASSGPDRDTAYEQY; j_call: TRBJ2-7; v_call: TRBV19
cdr3_aa: ASTTNRGEAF; j_call: TRBJ1-1; v_call: TRBV6-5
cdr3_aa: ASSLVQGNYGYT; j_call: TRBJ1-2; v_call: TRBV11-2